The rows below give T cell receptor beta chains drawn from one sample of a study of human T cells and chemical hapten exposure. TCRdb recomputed calls from the RACE reads with MiXCR, one row per CDR3 protein. The data show a few hundred thousand distinct CDR3 sequences, with roughly 6.3% seen just once and around 6% held by the top ten. The sample here was whole blood, taken in connection with sensitization to the hapten diphenylcyclopropenone (DPC). Receptors were obtained from a woman younger than 35 with alopecia areata. Some clones in this sample may be carry-over from other donors' samples. Each CDR3 is given without its conserved first and last residue. Each record gives: V gene, CDR3 length, J gene, clone size, CDR3 protein. Clone size is given for some rows only: seen once, a few or many times, or a class if the clone is expanded.

TRBV25-1,14,TRBJ2-3,-,ASSSKGLGERDTQY
TRBV29-1,10,TRBJ2-1,-,SVLSKYNEQF
TRBV6-1,11,TRBJ2-1,few,ASNPPGYNEQF
TRBV7-9,13,TRBJ2-1,few,ASSLAGLAGGEQF
TRBV28,11,TRBJ1-1,many,ATSIPGNTEAF
TRBV18,13,TRBJ1-6,many,ASSPIGGQDSPLH
TRBV6-5,13,TRBJ2-3,-,ASSYSEGGTDTQY
TRBV5-1,11,TRBJ2-5,few,ASSWDIQETQY
TRBV20-1,13,TRBJ1-5,few,SAIQGGVGNQPQH
TRBV4-2,11,TRBJ1-2,many,ASSQAETEGYT
TRBV13,14,TRBJ2-7,few,ASSGSGTGGSYEQY
TRBV28,11,TRBJ2-7,-,ASSLTARGEQY
TRBV27,12,TRBJ1-1,-,ASSWDGGNTEAF
TRBV5-1,13,TRBJ1-4,many,ASSPDNLQGEKLF
TRBV7-3,15,TRBJ2-6,-,ASGGQAPSLGANVLT
TRBV6-2/TRBV6-3,10,TRBJ2-2,many,ASSLAAGELF
TRBV12-3/TRBV12-4,18,TRBJ2-3,few,ASSRLQPGLATVSTDTQY
TRBV2,12,TRBJ1-5,few,ASTGQGLGPPQH
TRBV6-5,15,TRBJ1-2,many,ASSYTIQGPGVSGYT
TRBV4-3,14,TRBJ1-4,few,ASSQVGVATNEKLF
TRBV9,11,TRBJ2-2,few,ASVSGNTGELF
TRBV9,15,TRBJ1-3,-,ASSVGSGVYSGNTIY
TRBV4-3,13,TRBJ1-2,medium-sized,ASSQDEGRVEGYT
TRBV20-1,15,TRBJ2-3,many,SARVPRLAGSTDTQY
TRBV20-1,12,TRBJ1-3,-,SATSPASGNTIY
TRBV6-2/TRBV6-3,12,TRBJ1-2,many,ASSPRGLSYGYT
TRBV29-1,11,TRBJ2-1,many,SVAPSSYNEQF
TRBV27,12,TRBJ1-5,many,ASSSPARNQPQH
TRBV20-1,10,TRBJ2-7,-,SASERNYEQY
TRBV7-2,13,TRBJ2-3,-,ASSLAGVRTDTQY
TRBV4-3,6,TRBJ1-5,-,ASRAQH
TRBV12-3/TRBV12-4,12,TRBJ2-2,-,ASSLGQSTGELF
TRBV20-1,14,TRBJ2-1,few,SAFRRTSGGRNEQF
TRBV5-1,14,TRBJ1-2,few,ASSPFKSQGNYGYT
TRBV28,15,TRBJ2-7,-,ASSLWDSPGFSYEQY
TRBV28,11,TRBJ1-5,many,ASRGVGSQPQH
TRBV5-1,12,TRBJ1-1,-,ASSESAANTEAF
TRBV18,11,TRBJ2-7,many,ASSPNRGSEQY
TRBV3-1,11,TRBJ1-2,once,ASSQVANYGYT
TRBV5-1,11,TRBJ1-2,-,ASSLGGEYGYT
TRBV12-3/TRBV12-4,12,TRBJ1-1,many,ASSWGGENTEAF
TRBV9,11,TRBJ1-2,few,ASSVTKGGGYT